Presented here are 4 T cell receptor beta chains from one specimen sequenced in a study of identifying expanded T cells in peripheral blood. This table comes from immunoSEQ multiplex PCR, and its TCRdb copy is limited to in-frame clones, with some not included. This table has roughly 100,000 clones, 80% to 90% appearing once. Sequencing input: blood. The receptors shown here come from a person aged 18-70 years in good health.

The chain employs TRBV7-9 and TRBJ2-3, with no clear D. With 5 bases removed from V and 4 bases from J, the gap between germline ends came to 19 bases. Germline V gene data show CDR1 as SEHNR and CDR2 as FQNEAQ (reference sequence). The CDR3 is 16 amino acids. The CDR3 bases are TGTGCCAGCAGCCCTCGGGTGAGTCTAGGCGCAGATACGCAGTATTTT. Protein sequence: CASSPRVSLGADTQYF.

The gene calls are TRBV18 and TRBJ2-5; D not resolved. Between the trimmed V and J ends, which lost 3 bases and 2 bases, there was a span of 10 bases. The CDR3 covers 14 residues. Germline assignment: CDR1 KGHSH and CDR2 LQKENI. In DNA form, the CDR3 reads TGTGCCAGCTCACCGCAACAGACGCAAGAGACCCAGTACTTC. Translating it yields CASSPQQTQETQYF.

The chain links TRBV5-4 to TRBJ2-1; D not resolved. The CDR3 loop spans 15 amino acids. Deletions cut 4 bases from V and 0 bases from J, with 11 bases between. The V gene's germline CDR1 is SGHNT and CDR2 YYREEE (reference sequence). CDR3 coding DNA: TGTGCCAGCAGCGCCGGAAGAACCTCCTACAATGAGCAGTTCTTC. As protein: CASSAGRTSYNEQFF.

CDR3 nucleotide sequence: TGTGCCAGCAGCCAAGTAGAGGGCGCCGGCTACACCTTC. This translates into CASSQVEGAGYTF. This rearrangement joins TRBV14 to TRBJ1-2; D ambiguous. V was trimmed by 1 base and J by 8 bases, leaving 11 bases between them. There are 13 residues in the CDR3. From germline, CDR1 is SGHDN and CDR2 FVKESK.